This T cell receptor (beta chain) was observed in a study of blood T cell repertoires in COVID-19. For the study at large: Spain, Italy and the United States supplied samples that represented acute and convalescent COVID-19. T cells, B-cell-depleted T cells, or PBMCs supplied cDNA or gDNA.

Authors' data handling: Estimation of nucleated cell counts relied on the amplification of reference gene primers. Here immunoSEQ multiplex PCR was the method, and the copy in TCRdb shows in-frame clones only, minus some. V, J and clone size are those of that table, while D and trimming were read from the DNA. The repertoire has some 300,000 clones, about nine tenths of them found once; the top ten carry more than 6.5%. This CDR3 is 19 amino acids long. Germline loops: CDR1 LNHNV, CDR2 YYDKDF (reference sequence). V dropped 2 bases and J dropped 0; count of bases not matched to a gene: 14. The V gene is TRBV15, the J gene TRBJ2-7; 9 positions agree with TRBD1. The source of this sequence is a woman aged 25-40 years who had recovered from COVID-19. Material for sequencing was peripheral blood. CDR3 sequence reads: CATSRPPGQGGSSSYEQYF. CDR3 in DNA: TGTGCCACCAGCAGACCCCCGGGACAGGGAGGGTCGAGCTCCTACGAGCAGTACTTC.